This passage covers 15 T cell receptor beta chains from one sample sequenced in a study of T cells in narcolepsy. Clones were sequenced by immunoSEQ multiplex PCR, and TCRdb holds only the in-frame ones, with some missing. This sample carries under 35,000 clones, 75% to 90% of them seen once, and the ten largest clones take roughly 2.5%. The sequenced material came from CD45RA- memory CD4+ T cells from PBMCs. The receptors derive from a human donor with narcolepsy.

The V and J genes are TRBV7-6 and TRBJ2-5, with a weak D call TRBD1 (6 bases). V was shortened by 8 bases and J by 2 bases, with 12 bases between the two germline ends. This CDR3 has 13 amino acids. Germline V gene lookup returns CDR1 SGHVS and CDR2 FNYEAQ. The CDR3 sequence is CASGRGHQETQYF. Here the CDR3 DNA reads TGTGCCAGCGGCAGGGGTCATCAAGAGACCCAGTACTTC.

The count of this clone is one. The sample has other DNA sequences that encode this CDR3 too. V is TRBV6-6 and J is TRBJ2-7; weak D call: TRBD2 (6 bases). CDR3 size: 14 residues. Trimming removed 4 bases at V and 4 bases at J, with 14 bases between. Germline-derived CDR1 and CDR2 are MNHNY and SVGAGI (reference sequence). CDR3 DNA sequence: TGTGCCAGCAGTTCCATTGGGGGGTCATACGAGCAGTACTTC. Its translation is CASSSIGGSYEQYF.

The J gene is TRBJ2-3, the V gene TRBV7-9; 10 nucleotides line up with TRBD2. V dropped 3 bases and J dropped 4; count of bases not matched to a gene: 4. The germline V gene encodes CDR1 SEHNR and CDR2 FQNEAQ (reference sequence). The CDR3 sequence is 15 residues long. The CDR3 coding sequence is TGTGCCAGCAGCTTCGATGGACTAGCGGCAGATACGCAGTATTTT. This sequence encodes CASSFDGLAADTQYF. Variable domain in full (rest from reference TRBV7-9 and TRBJ2-3): DTGVSQNPRHKITKRGQNVTFRCDPISEHNRLYWYRQTLGQGPEFLTYFQNEAQLEKSRLLSDRFSAERPKGSFSTLEIQRTEQGDSAMYLCASSFDGLAADTQYFGPGTRLTVL.

V gene TRBV11-2 combines with J gene TRBJ2-4, with D unclear. This CDR3 is 11 amino acids long. Germline V lookup: CDR1 SGHAT, CDR2 FQNNGV. V was cut by 3 bases and J by 7 bases, with 4 bases left in between. CDR3 DNA: TGTGCCAGCAGCTTTCATAACATTCAGTACTTC. Its translation: CASSFHNIQYF.

This sequence joins TRBV7-9 and TRBJ1-1; D may be TRBD1 (5 bases). Germline CDR1 is SEHNR and CDR2 is FQNEAQ (reference sequence). This CDR3 region has 14 residues. Trimming took 1 base from V and 4 from J, leaving 10 bases between them. For the CDR3, the DNA is TGTGCCAGCAGCTTAGGAGGGGAGGGCACTGAAGCTTTCTTT. Translated, it gives CASSLGGEGTEAFF. The variable domain in full, completed from reference TRBV7-9 and TRBJ1-1, reads DTGVSQNPRHKITKRGQNVTFRCDPISEHNRLYWYRQTLGQGPEFLTYFQNEAQLEKSRLLSDRFSAERPKGSFSTLEIQRTEQGDSAMYLCASSLGGEGTEAFFGQGTRLTVV.

The chain joins TRBV7-2 to TRBJ2-3; D may be TRBD1 or TRBD2 (6 bases each). V gave up 5 bases and J gave up 8 bases, with 17 bases separating them. Germline V CDR1 and CDR2: SGHTA, FQGNSA. This CDR3 has 14 residues. CDR3 region: CASSPPDGGGTQYF. The DNA of the CDR3 is TGTGCCAGCAGCCCTCCCGACGGGGGCGGTACGCAGTATTTT.

In this sample, this clone turned up once. This chain uses TRBV5-5 with TRBJ2-4; D not certain. The length of the CDR3 is 17 residues. The germline gives CDR1 SGHKS, CDR2 YYEKEE (reference sequence). V dropped 3 bases and J dropped 0 bases, with 16 bases sitting between them. CDR3 sequence (DNA): TGTGCCAGCAGCTCCGTGGGCAGCCTTCTAGCCAAAAACATTCAGTACTTC. This translates into CASSSVGSLLAKNIQYF. The entire variable domain, with the rest obtained from reference TRBV5-5 and TRBJ2-4, is as follows: DAGVTQSPTHLIKTRGQQVTLRCSPISGHKSVSWYQQVLGQGPQFIFQYYEKEERGRGNFPDRFSARQFPNYSSELNVNALLLGDSALYLCASSSVGSLLAKNIQYFGAGTRLSVL.

This sequence joins TRBV7-9 and TRBJ2-7, with TRBD1 as a possible D gene (7 bases). Per the germline V gene, CDR1 is SEHNR and CDR2 is FQNEAQ (reference sequence). CDR3 size: 15 residues. Between the trimmed V and J ends, which lost 5 bases and 3 bases, there was a span of 17 bases. CDR3 amino acids: CASSQGGPLNYEQYF. In nucleotides, the CDR3 is TGTGCCAGCAGCCAGGGGGGACCCCTCAACTACGAGCAGTACTTC.

This chain joins TRBV6-1 and TRBJ2-7; TRBD1 agrees at 9 bases. Per the germline V gene, CDR1 is MNHNS and CDR2 is SASEGT. V lost 5 bases and J lost 5; bases outside the gene matches: 7. The CDR3 is 14 amino acids. The CDR3 bases are TGTGCCAGCAGTAAACGGACAGGGGTCGACGAGCAGTACTTC. Amino acids: CASSKRTGVDEQYF.

For this clone: Its ends do not fully match the called genes, so a read error is possible. V usage is TRBV5-1 and J usage is TRBJ1-1; 7 bases align to TRBD1. This CDR3 comprises 14 residues. In germline, CDR1 is SGHRS, CDR2 YFSETQ. The CDR3 DNA is TGCGCCAGCAGGTTGGAGGGGGCTGTTGCTGAAGCTTTCTTT. Protein product: CASRLEGAVAEAFF.

Only a few counts were recorded for this clone. The rearrangement joins TRBV6-5 to TRBJ2-5; weak D call: TRBD2 (6 bases). The ends were cut back, 6 bases at V and 4 bases at J, with 18 bases in the middle. This CDR3 region has 15 residues. The germline V gene has CDR1 MNHEY and CDR2 SVGAGI. For the CDR3, the DNA is TGTGCCAGCAGCCATATAAACGCGGGGCCAGAGACCCAGTACTTC. The encoded protein is CASSHINAGPETQYF.

The chain links TRBV18 to TRBJ2-7; 7 nucleotides agree with TRBD1. The CDR3 consists of 17 residues. Germline assignment: CDR1 KGHSH and CDR2 LQKENI. V shed 6 bases and J 3 bases; nucleotides not matched to a gene: 17. CDR3 in amino acids: CASSRLPLTGANYEQYF. CDR3 sequence (DNA): TGTGCCAGCTCCCGCCTTCCCTTAACAGGGGCGAACTACGAGCAGTACTTC. The full variable domain, its missing parts supplied by reference TRBV18 and TRBJ2-7, is NAGVMQNPRHLVRRRGQEARLRCSPMKGHSHVYWYRQLPEEGLKFMVYLQKENIIDESGMPKERFSAEFPKEGPSILRIQQVVRGDSAAYFCASSRLPLTGANYEQYFGPGTRLTVT.

The rearrangement links TRBV11-2 to TRBJ2-7; TRBD1 might be the D (5 bases). V shed 5 bases and J shed 3 bases, with 17 bases lying between them. There are 15 residues in the CDR3. Germline CDR1 reads SGHAT; CDR2 reads FQNNGV. Here the CDR3 reads CASSPSLDTHYEQYF. The DNA of the CDR3 is TGTGCCAGCAGCCCTTCTTTGGACACACACTACGAGCAGTACTTC.

The chain recombines TRBV5-1 with TRBJ1-4; perhaps TRBD1 as D (5 bases). The CDR3 covers 14 residues. The germline CDR1 and CDR2 sequences are SGHRS and YFSETQ. V was shortened by 4 bases and J by 0 bases, with 7 bases between the two germline ends. For the CDR3, the DNA is TGCGCCAGCAGCCCCAGGGCAACTAATGAAAAACTGTTTTTT. This sequence encodes CASSPRATNEKLFF.

The V and J genes are TRBV9 and TRBJ2-5; 12 bases line up with TRBD2. The CDR3 sequence is 16 residues long. The V gene's germline CDR1 is SGDLS and CDR2 YYNGEE. J was trimmed by 5 bases and V by 0 bases; bases with no gene match: 5. The CDR3 bases are TGTGCCAGCAGCGTAGGGGCTAGCGGGAGGGGGGAGACCCAGTACTTC. It specifies CASSVGASGRGETQYF.